Following are 4 T cell receptor beta chains from one sample sequenced in a study of blood T cells in healthy people across ages. For the second PCR, which ran for 7 to 11 cycles, a sample-barcoded 5' primer and a J-beta primer mix were used. One entry per CDR3 protein, called by TCRdb with MiXCR from the 5' RACE reads. The sample records roughly 1.5 million distinct CDR3 sequences, roughly two fifths being singletons. Sequencing input: blood. The receptors shown here come from a woman aged 18-29 years in good health.

This clonotype was detected only a few times. The V and J genes are TRBV10-3 and TRBJ1-2, with 8 bases fitting TRBD1. The CDR3 length is 15 residues. V trimming: 8 bases; J trimming: 0 bases; junction bases outside the gene matches: 8. Germline V CDR1 and CDR2: ENHRY, SYGVKD. The CDR3 sequence is CAIFGRGRANYGYTF. The CDR3 region has the DNA TGTGCCATCTTTGGCAGGGGGCGAGCTAACTATGGCTACACCTTC.

This clonotype turned up a few times. V usage is TRBV10-3 and J usage is TRBJ2-3, with 8 bases matching TRBD2. The CDR3 is 17 amino acids. CDR1 is ENHRY and CDR2 is SYGVKD in the germline V gene. V shed 0 bases, J shed 9 bases, and the junction held 14 bases outside the gene matches. CDR3 sequence: CAISESETSVILGTQYF. In nucleotides, the CDR3 is TGTGCCATCAGTGAGTCGGAGACTAGCGTGATTTTAGGGACGCAGTATTTT.

The V and J genes are TRBV29-1 and TRBJ1-2; weak D call: TRBD1 (5 bases). The V end was cut by 0 bases, the J end by 2 bases, with 7 bases between. The length of the CDR3 is 13 residues. Germline CDR1 SQVTM, CDR2 ANQGSEA. Here the CDR3 DNA reads TGCAGCGTTGAAGAGTCAGGGAACTATGGCTACACCTTC. This codes for CSVEESGNYGYTF.

The rearrangement uses TRBV4-3 and TRBJ2-1; 10 nucleotides line up with TRBD2. The CDR3 is made up of 15 amino acids. Germline trimming cut 3 bases from V and 7 bases from J; bases unmatched to any gene: 6. Germline V lookup: CDR1 LGHNA, CDR2 YSLEER. The CDR3 here is CASSQLAGAVNEQFF. The CDR3 region has the DNA TGCGCCAGCAGCCAGCTAGCGGGAGCCGTGAATGAGCAGTTCTTC.